This T cell receptor beta chain is drawn from a study of graft-versus-host responses after intestinal transplantation. Study information: All recipients were given anti-thymocyte globulin induction, and tacrolimus and steroids were then administered for 2 to 4 years. Study conclusions and caveats: Researchers found GvH clones in recipient marrow, and some showed up first in ileum or blood.

V lost 3 bases and J 4 bases, leaving 9 bases between the germline ends. The CDR3 is 12 residues long. CDR1 GTSNPN and CDR2 SVGIG come from the germline V gene (reference sequence). Worth noting for this clone: Its target is unknown.

The assay was immunoSEQ multiplex PCR, and TCRdb's table has in-frame clones only and misses some. The data contain over 100,000 clones, about 92% of them singletons. The input for sequencing was unstimulated CD4+ T cells sorted from spleen or lymph node cells, taken before transplant. The origin of this receptor is a human donor who was the organ donor for an intestinal transplant. The chain joins TRBV30 to TRBJ1-2; D not resolved. The CDR3 sequence is CAWRGPAYGYTF. The CDR3 coding sequence is TGTGCCTGGAGGGGCCCTGCCTATGGCTACACCTTC.